This TCR beta chain was identified during a study of early T cells in non-severe SARS-CoV-2 infection. This clonotype has at least ten counts. One entry per CDR3 protein, called by TCRdb with MiXCR from the 5' RACE reads. Of 35,000 to 40,000 distinct CDR3 sequences in the sample, approximately 6% were seen once. Trimming removed 5 bases at V and 8 bases at J, with 15 bases between. The CDR3 extends over 12 amino acids. Germline loops: CDR1 GTSNPN, CDR2 SVGIG (reference sequence). The clonotype was recovered from an adult who was a healthcare worker with PCR-confirmed SARS-CoV-2 infection or an uninfected control (not recorded which). The chain couples TRBV30 to TRBJ1-2; D gene uncertain. The specimen was whole blood. Here the CDR3 DNA reads TGTGCCTGGTTCGTTAGGATGGCGGGCTACACCTTC. Residues: CAWFVRMAGYTF.